These T cell receptor beta chains were read from a single sample in a study of T cell responses to AZD1222 COVID-19 vaccine. Libraries were prepared by immunoSEQ multiplex PCR; TCRdb keeps only in-frame clonotypes and omits some of them. The sample contains around 130,000 clones, 93% of which appear only once. Sequencing used peripheral blood, obtained on day 0 of AZD1222 vaccination. The receptors originated from an adult in good health. CDR3s include the opening cysteine and the closing phenylalanine or tryptophan. The D gene is left open where the match is weak. A clone size is listed for some rows: how often the clone was seen (once, few, many), or a class if it is expanded.

clone_size,j_call,d_call,v_call,cdr3_aa,cdr3_nt
.,TRBJ1-5,.,TRBV5-8,CASSLVGFWGDLNQPQHF,TGTGCCAGCAGCTTGGTGGGGTTTTGGGGGGACCTCAATCAGCCCCAGCATTTT
once,TRBJ1-1,TRBD1,TRBV5-8,CASSLGQGVGAFF,TGTGCCAGCAGCTTGGGTCAGGGGGTCGGAGCTTTCTTT
.,TRBJ1-3,TRBD1,TRBV27,CASSSGGQGSGNTIYF,TGTGCCAGCAGTTCGGGGGGACAGGGTTCCGGAAACACCATATATTTT
once,TRBJ1-4,.,TRBV30,CAWSNARTALTNEKLFF,TGTGCCTGGAGTAATGCGCGAACCGCCCTGACTAATGAAAAACTGTTTTTT
.,TRBJ2-2,.,TRBV9,CASSVGGTGELFF,TGTGCCAGCAGCGTAGGAGGGACCGGGGAGCTGTTTTTT
.,TRBJ1-1,.,TRBV5-5,CASSLAYVSEAFF,TGTGCCAGCAGCTTGGCGTACGTTTCTGAAGCTTTCTTT
.,TRBJ1-5,.,TRBV28,CASGFRGAEQPQHF,TGTGCCAGCGGTTTTCGGGGGGCGGAGCAGCCCCAGCATTTT
.,TRBJ2-7,.,TRBV6-5,CASWMDSSYEQYF,TGTGCCAGCTGGATGGACAGTTCCTACGAGCAGTACTTC
.,TRBJ1-3,.,TRBV5-4,CASSSGSSGNTIYF,TGTGCCAGCAGCTCGGGTAGCTCTGGAAACACCATATATTTT
.,TRBJ2-1,.,TRBV7-8,CASSLRQRSYNEQFF,TGTGCCAGCAGCTTAAGACAGAGAAGCTACAATGAGCAGTTCTTC
.,TRBJ1-1,.,TRBV19,CASSWGWNTEAFF,TGTGCCAGTAGTTGGGGGTGGAACACTGAAGCTTTCTTT
.,TRBJ1-5,.,TRBV2,CASSELGTNQPQHF,TGTGCCAGCAGTGAATTAGGGACTAATCAGCCCCAGCATTTT
once,TRBJ2-2,.,TRBV6-5,CASSYSGQNTGELFF,TGTGCCAGCAGTTACTCGGGACAGAACACCGGGGAGCTGTTTTTT
.,TRBJ1-6,.,TRBV5-5,CASSWTVGNSPLHF,TGTGCCAGCAGCTGGACAGTAGGTAATTCACCCCTCCACTTT
.,TRBJ1-5,.,TRBV19,CASSIATLGQPQHF,TGTGCCAGTAGTATAGCTACTTTAGGGCAGCCCCAGCATTTT
.,TRBJ1-1,.,TRBV5-1,CASSFQPPGDTEAFF,TGCGCCAGCAGTTTCCAACCCCCGGGGGACACTGAAGCTTTCTTT
.,TRBJ2-7,.,TRBV11-2,CASSLDLTGELEQYF,TGTGCCAGCAGCTTAGATCTGACAGGCGAATTAGAGCAGTACTTC
.,TRBJ2-7,TRBD1,TRBV3-1/TRBV3-2,CASSQVADRGYEQYF,TGTGCCAGCAGCCAAGTTGCGGACAGGGGCTACGAGCAGTACTTC
.,TRBJ1-3,.,TRBV5-1,CASSVGSGNTIYF,TGCGCCAGTAGTGTGGGGTCTGGAAACACCATATATTTT
.,TRBJ1-2,TRBD1,TRBV3-1/TRBV3-2,CASSFRDRHGYTF,TGTGCCAGCAGCTTCCGGGACAGGCATGGCTACACCTTC
.,TRBJ2-5,TRBD2,TRBV5-6,CASSSKTSGETQYF,TGTGCCAGCAGCTCTAAGACTAGCGGGGAGACCCAGTACTTC
.,TRBJ1-1,.,TRBV20-1,CVPGELKAFF,TGCGTCCCAGGGGAGTTGAAAGCTTTCTTT
.,TRBJ1-2,.,TRBV28,CASSFPLPVRAPPNYGYTF,TGTGCCAGCAGTTTCCCTCTCCCCGTGAGGGCCCCCCCCAACTATGGCTACACCTTC
.,TRBJ2-7,TRBD1,TRBV19,CASSTRTSTGTEQYF,TGTGCCAGTAGTACCAGAACCTCGACAGGGACCGAGCAGTACTTC
.,TRBJ1-6,.,TRBV7-8,CASSLAQINSPLHF,TGTGCCAGCAGCTTAGCCCAAATTAATTCACCCCTCCACTTT
once,TRBJ1-5,.,TRBV7-2,CASSAQTYSNQPQHF,TGTGCCAGCAGCGCTCAGACTTATAGCAATCAGCCCCAGCATTTT
.,TRBJ2-2,.,TRBV10-3,CAISTGLEGTGELFF,TGTGCCATCAGTACGGGGCTCGAGGGGACCGGGGAGCTGTTTTTT
once,TRBJ1-4,.,TRBV6-6,CASSVREKLFF,TGTGCCAGCTCTGTGAGGGAAAAACTGTTTTTT
.,TRBJ2-3,.,TRBV12-3/TRBV12-4,CASSKAATDTQYF,TGTGCCAGCTCGAAAGCAGCCACAGATACGCAGTATTTT
.,TRBJ1-1,.,TRBV27,CASSLFAGSRLGNTEAFF,TGTGCCAGCAGTTTATTTGCAGGGAGCAGGTTGGGGAACACTGAAGCTTTCTTT
.,TRBJ2-7,.,TRBV19,CASRGHPDPDYEQYF,TGTGCCAGTAGAGGTCACCCTGATCCAGACTACGAGCAGTACTTC
.,TRBJ1-1,.,TRBV27,CASSHDNMNTEAFF,TGTGCCAGCAGTCACGATAACATGAACACTGAAGCTTTCTTT
.,TRBJ1-1,.,TRBV7-9,CASSPGPGTEAFF,TGTGCCAGCAGCCCCGGGCCCGGGACTGAAGCTTTCTTT
.,TRBJ1-1,.,TRBV4-1,CASSLRGPMNTEAFF,TGCGCCAGCAGCCTACGGGGCCCAATGAACACTGAAGCTTTCTTT
.,TRBJ1-1,.,TRBV3-1/TRBV3-2,CASSRTGNTEAFF,TGTGCCAGCAGCCGGACGGGGAACACTGAAGCTTTCTTT
.,TRBJ2-1,TRBD2,TRBV5-4,CASSLAGRSYNEQFF,TGTGCCAGCAGCTTGGCCGGGAGGTCCTACAATGAGCAGTTCTTC
.,TRBJ1-1,.,TRBV5-1,CASSLDPAGANTEAFF,TGCGCCAGCAGCTTGGACCCTGCAGGGGCGAACACTGAAGCTTTCTTT
.,TRBJ2-1,TRBD2,TRBV5-1,CASSHGGELYNEQFF,TGCGCCAGCAGCCACGGGGGGGAGCTATACAATGAGCAGTTCTTC
.,TRBJ1-6,.,TRBV30,CARAPKCSYNSPLHF,TGTGCCCGCGCTCCCAAGTGCTCCTATAATTCACCCCTCCACTTT
.,TRBJ1-1,.,TRBV19,CASSIIGGRGVLNTEAFF,TGTGCCAGTAGTATAATTGGGGGGCGCGGTGTCCTGAACACTGAAGCTTTCTTT
.,TRBJ1-6,TRBD1,TRBV11-2,CASSPGTGYNSPLHF,TGTGCCAGCAGCCCCGGGACAGGCTATAATTCACCCCTCCACTTT
.,TRBJ1-5,.,TRBV6-6,CASSRALNQPQHF,TGTGCCAGCAGCCGCGCCCTAAATCAGCCCCAGCATTTT
.,TRBJ1-1,.,TRBV5-1,CASSLDPSETEAFF,TGCGCCAGCAGCTTGGACCCTTCGGAAACTGAAGCTTTCTTT
once,TRBJ1-2,.,TRBV5-6,CASSAKDTLYFGYTF,TGTGCCAGCAGCGCAAAGGACACCCTCTATTTTGGCTACACCTTC
.,TRBJ2-7,.,TRBV5-1,CASSSLGSQGLVYEQYF,TGCGCCAGCAGCTCCCTGGGGTCCCAGGGGCTGGTCTACGAGCAGTACTTC
.,TRBJ1-2,.,TRBV5-1,CASSLRDTYYGYTF,TGCGCCAGCAGCTTACGGGATACCTACTATGGCTACACCTTC
once,TRBJ2-5,TRBD1,TRBV2,CASRDRAEETQYF,TGTGCCAGTCGGGACAGGGCCGAAGAGACCCAGTACTTC